One T cell receptor beta chain is described in this entry. The data were obtained in a study of beta chain features in type 1 diabetes. As for the study in general: All samples together contributed 100 million to 120 million sorted cells for examination.

The whole isolated RNA underwent reverse transcription, so sequencing captured expressed TCRB transcripts. Measured with immunoSEQ multiplex PCR; TCRdb has only the in-frame clones, and not every one. The sample shows 400,000 to 450,000 clones, around 14% of them seen only once. The CDR3 consists of 16 residues. The V end lost 4 bases, the J end lost 5 bases, and 20 bases lay between the germline ends. CDR1 and CDR2 (germline): SGHTA, FQGTGA. The chain couples TRBV7-3 to TRBJ2-5, with D perhaps TRBD1 or TRBD2 (5 bases each). The sequence derives from a man aged 25-45 years in good health. The sample comprised naive CD4+ T cells from blood. This CDR3 reads CASSSTGPNGAETQYF. The DNA for the CDR3 is TGTGCCAGCAGCTCGACCGGGCCGAACGGGGCCGAGACCCAGTACTTC. Variable domain in full (rest from reference TRBV7-3 and TRBJ2-5): GAGVSQTPSNKVTEKGKYVELRCDPISGHTALYWYRQSLGQGPEFLIYFQGTGAADDSGLPNDRFFAVRPEGSVSTLKIQRTERGDSAVYLCASSSTGPNGAETQYFGPGTRLLVL.